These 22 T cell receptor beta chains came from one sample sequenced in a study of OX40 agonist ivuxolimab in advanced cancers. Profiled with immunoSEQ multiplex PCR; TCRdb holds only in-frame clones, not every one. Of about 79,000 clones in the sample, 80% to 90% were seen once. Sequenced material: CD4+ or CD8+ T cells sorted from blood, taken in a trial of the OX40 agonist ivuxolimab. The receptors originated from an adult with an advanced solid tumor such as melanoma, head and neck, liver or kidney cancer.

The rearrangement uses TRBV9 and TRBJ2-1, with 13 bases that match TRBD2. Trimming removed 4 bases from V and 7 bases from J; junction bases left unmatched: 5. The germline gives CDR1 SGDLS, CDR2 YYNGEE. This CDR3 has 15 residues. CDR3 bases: TGTGCCAGCAGCCGCGGGACTAGCGGGACGAATGAGCAGTTCTTC. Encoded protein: CASSRGTSGTNEQFF.

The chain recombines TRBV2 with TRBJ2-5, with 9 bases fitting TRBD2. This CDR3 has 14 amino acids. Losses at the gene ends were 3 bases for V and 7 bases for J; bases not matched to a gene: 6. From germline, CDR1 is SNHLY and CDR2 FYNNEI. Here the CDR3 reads CASSDAGGAGTQYF. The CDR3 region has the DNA TGTGCCAGCAGTGATGCGGGAGGGGCCGGGACCCAGTACTTC.

The CDR3 spells CASSSRRDRGQETQYF. DNA for the CDR3: TGTGCCAGCAGCTCCCGACGAGACAGGGGGCAAGAGACCCAGTACTTC. This chain links TRBV7-9 with TRBJ2-5; 9 bases line up with TRBD1. CDR3 length: 16 amino acids. In germline, CDR1 is SEHNR, CDR2 FQNEAQ (reference sequence). The ends lost 4 bases at V and 2 bases at J; junction bases unmatched: 8.

This chain's CDR3 is CASSEVGTGGAYF. The CDR3 DNA sequence: TGTGCCAGCAGTGAAGTGGGGACAGGGGGCGCCTATTTT. The chain employs TRBV6-1 and TRBJ2-3, with 12 nucleotides matching TRBD1. The CDR3 is made up of 13 amino acids. Germline values: CDR1 MNHNS, CDR2 SASEGT. Germline trimming cut 1 base from V and 15 bases from J; bases unmatched to any gene: 5.

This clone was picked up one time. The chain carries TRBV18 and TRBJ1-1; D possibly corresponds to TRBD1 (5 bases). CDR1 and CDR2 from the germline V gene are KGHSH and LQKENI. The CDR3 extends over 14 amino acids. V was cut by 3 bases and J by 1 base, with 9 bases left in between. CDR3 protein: CASSPAGQNTEAFF. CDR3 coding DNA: TGTGCCAGCTCACCCGCCGGACAGAACACTGAAGCTTTCTTT. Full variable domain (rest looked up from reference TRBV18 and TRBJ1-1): NAGVMQNPRHLVRRRGQEARLRCSPMKGHSHVYWYRQLPEEGLKFMVYLQKENIIDESGMPKERFSAEFPKEGPSILRIQQVVRGDSAAYFCASSPAGQNTEAFFGQGTRLTVV.

The CDR3, as DNA: TGCGCCAGCAGCCAAGACCTCTACTCCGGACAGGGTGAAAAACTGTTTTTT. It encodes CASSQDLYSGQGEKLFF. The rearrangement uses TRBV4-1 and TRBJ1-4, with TRBD1 identical over 8 bases. V was pared by 0 bases and J by 7 bases, with 10 bases of the junction left unmatched. The CDR3 consists of 17 residues. Per germline, CDR1 MGHRA and CDR2 YSYEKL.

In DNA, the CDR3 is TGCGCCAGCAGTAAATCGGGTGAACGCACCGGGGAGCTGTTTTTT. Its protein is CASSKSGERTGELFF. This chain links TRBV5-1 with TRBJ2-2; D ambiguous. The CDR3 contains 15 residues. Trimming took off 5 bases at V and 4 bases at J, with 15 bases between the two ends. CDR1 and CDR2 (germline): SGHRS, YFSETQ.

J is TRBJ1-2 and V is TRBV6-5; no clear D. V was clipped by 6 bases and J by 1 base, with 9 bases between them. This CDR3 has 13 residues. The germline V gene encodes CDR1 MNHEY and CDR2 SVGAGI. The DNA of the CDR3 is TGTGCCAGCAGGAGCCCATTTAACTATGGCTACACCTTC. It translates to CASRSPFNYGYTF.

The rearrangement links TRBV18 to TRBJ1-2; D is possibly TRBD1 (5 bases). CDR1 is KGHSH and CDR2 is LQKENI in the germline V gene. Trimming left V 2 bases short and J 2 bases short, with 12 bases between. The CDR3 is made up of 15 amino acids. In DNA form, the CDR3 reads TGTGCCAGCTCACCAGGGACCGTACTCAACTATGGCTACACCTTC. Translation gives CASSPGTVLNYGYTF.

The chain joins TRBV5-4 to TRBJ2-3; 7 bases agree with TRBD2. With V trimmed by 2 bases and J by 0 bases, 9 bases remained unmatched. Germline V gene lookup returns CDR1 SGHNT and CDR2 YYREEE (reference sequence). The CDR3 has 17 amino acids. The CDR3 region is CASSFRGRASSTDTQYF. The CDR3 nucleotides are TGTGCCAGCAGCTTCCGGGGGAGGGCCTCGAGCACAGATACGCAGTATTTT.

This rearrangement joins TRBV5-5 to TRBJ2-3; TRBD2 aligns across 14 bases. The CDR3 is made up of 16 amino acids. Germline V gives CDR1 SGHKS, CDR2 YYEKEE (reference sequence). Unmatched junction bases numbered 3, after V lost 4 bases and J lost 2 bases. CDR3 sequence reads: CASSTGLAGVTDTQYF. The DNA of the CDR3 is TGTGCCAGCAGCACGGGACTAGCGGGGGTCACAGATACGCAGTATTTT.

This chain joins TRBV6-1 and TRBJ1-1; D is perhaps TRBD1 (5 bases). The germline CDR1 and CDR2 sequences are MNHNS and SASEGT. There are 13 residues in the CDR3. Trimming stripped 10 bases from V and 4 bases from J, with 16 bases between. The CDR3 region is CANADTRGTEAFF. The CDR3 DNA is TGTGCCAACGCGGACACACGAGGCACTGAAGCTTTCTTT.

This chain's CDR3 is CASSLDNRQFF. The CDR3 bases are TGCGCCAGCAGCTTGGATAACCGTCAGTTCTTC. The genes are TRBV5-1 and TRBJ2-1; D is unresolved. Trimming pared 0 bases from V and 13 bases from J, leaving 8 bases between. CDR1 and CDR2 from the germline V gene are SGHRS and YFSETQ. CDR3 length: 11 amino acids.

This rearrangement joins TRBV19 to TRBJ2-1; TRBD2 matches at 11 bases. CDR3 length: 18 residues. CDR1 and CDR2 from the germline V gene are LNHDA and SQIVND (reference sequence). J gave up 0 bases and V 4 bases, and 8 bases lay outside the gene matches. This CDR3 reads CASSTLGLAVSSYNEQFF. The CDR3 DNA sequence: TGTGCCAGTAGTACCCTGGGACTAGCGGTGAGCTCCTACAATGAGCAGTTCTTC.

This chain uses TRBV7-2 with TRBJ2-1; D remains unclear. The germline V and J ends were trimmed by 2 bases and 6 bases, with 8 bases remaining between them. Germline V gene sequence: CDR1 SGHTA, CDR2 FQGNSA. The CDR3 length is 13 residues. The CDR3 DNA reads TGTGCCAGCAGCTTAAACCTCCTCAATGAGCAGTTCTTC. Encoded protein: CASSLNLLNEQFF.

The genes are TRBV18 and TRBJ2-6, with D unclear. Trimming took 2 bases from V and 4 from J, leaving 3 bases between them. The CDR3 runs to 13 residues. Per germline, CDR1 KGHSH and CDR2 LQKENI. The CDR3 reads CASSPTGANVLTF. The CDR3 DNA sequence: TGTGCCAGCTCACCAACAGGGGCCAACGTCCTGACTTTC.

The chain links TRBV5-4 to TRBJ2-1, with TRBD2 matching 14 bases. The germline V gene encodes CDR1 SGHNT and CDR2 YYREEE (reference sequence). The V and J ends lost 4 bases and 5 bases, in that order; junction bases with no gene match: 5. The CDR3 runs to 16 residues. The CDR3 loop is CASSQQTSGRDNEQFF. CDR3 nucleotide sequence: TGTGCCAGCAGCCAGCAGACTAGCGGGAGGGACAATGAGCAGTTCTTC.

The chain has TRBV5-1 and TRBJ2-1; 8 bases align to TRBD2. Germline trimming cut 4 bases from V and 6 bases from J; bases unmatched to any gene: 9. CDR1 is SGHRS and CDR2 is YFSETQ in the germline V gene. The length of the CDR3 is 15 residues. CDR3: CASSESGSPANEQFF. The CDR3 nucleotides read TGCGCCAGCAGCGAAAGCGGGAGTCCCGCCAATGAGCAGTTCTTC.

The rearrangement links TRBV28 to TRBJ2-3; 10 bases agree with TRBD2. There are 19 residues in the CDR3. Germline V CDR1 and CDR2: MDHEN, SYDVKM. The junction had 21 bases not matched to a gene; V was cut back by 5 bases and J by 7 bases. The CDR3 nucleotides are TGTGCCAGCAGTACCGGACCGCGAACCCTAGCGGGAGCTTGGTATACGCAGTATTTT. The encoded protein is CASSTGPRTLAGAWYTQYF.

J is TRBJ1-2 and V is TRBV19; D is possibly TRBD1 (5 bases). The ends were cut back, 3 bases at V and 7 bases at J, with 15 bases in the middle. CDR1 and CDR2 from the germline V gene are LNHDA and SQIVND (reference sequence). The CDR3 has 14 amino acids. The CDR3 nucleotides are TGTGCCAGTAGTATCGGGGCAGGGAATTTTGGCTACACCTTC. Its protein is CASSIGAGNFGYTF.

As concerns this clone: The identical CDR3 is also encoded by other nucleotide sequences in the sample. The CDR3 DNA follows: TGTGCCAGCAGCCTAGGGGTCTCTGGGGCCAACGTCCTGACTTTC. Amino acid sequence: CASSLGVSGANVLTF. This chain links TRBV5-6 with TRBJ2-6, with D possibly TRBD1 on 5 matching bases. The CDR3 spans 15 residues. From germline, CDR1 is SGHDT and CDR2 YYEEEE. V was clipped by 4 bases and J by 0 bases, with 8 bases between them.

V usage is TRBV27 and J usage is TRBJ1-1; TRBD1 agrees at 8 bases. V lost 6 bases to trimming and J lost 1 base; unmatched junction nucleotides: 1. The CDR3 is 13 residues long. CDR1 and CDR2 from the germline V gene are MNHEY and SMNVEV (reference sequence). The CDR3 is CASRDRANTEAFF. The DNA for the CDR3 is TGTGCCAGCAGGGACAGGGCGAACACTGAAGCTTTCTTT.